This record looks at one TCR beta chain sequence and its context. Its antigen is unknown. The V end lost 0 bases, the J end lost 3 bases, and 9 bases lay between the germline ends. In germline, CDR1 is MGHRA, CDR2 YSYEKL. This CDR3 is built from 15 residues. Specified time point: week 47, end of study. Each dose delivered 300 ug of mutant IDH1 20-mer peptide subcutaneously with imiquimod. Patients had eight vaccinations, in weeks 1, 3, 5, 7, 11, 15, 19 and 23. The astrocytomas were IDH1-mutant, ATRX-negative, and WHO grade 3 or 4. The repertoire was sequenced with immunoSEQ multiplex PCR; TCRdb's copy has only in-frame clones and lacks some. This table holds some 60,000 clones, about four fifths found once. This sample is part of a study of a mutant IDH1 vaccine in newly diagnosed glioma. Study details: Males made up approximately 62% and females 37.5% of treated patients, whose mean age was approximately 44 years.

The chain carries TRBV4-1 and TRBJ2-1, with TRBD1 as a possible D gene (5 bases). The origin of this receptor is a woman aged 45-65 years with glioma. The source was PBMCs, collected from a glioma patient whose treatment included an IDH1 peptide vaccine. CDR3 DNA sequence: TGCGCCAGCAGCCAAGATCGACAGAGCTACAATGAGCAGTTCTTC. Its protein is CASSQDRQSYNEQFF.